The 18 T cell receptor beta chains reported below all come from one sample, sequenced in a study of CD8 T cells in ankylosing spondylitis. One entry per CDR3 protein, called by TCRdb with MiXCR from the 5' RACE reads. The sample lists under 250,000 distinct CDR3 sequences; approximately 30% were seen once. The material sequenced was blood, either unsorted or a sorted T cell fraction (not recorded which). All receptors come from a male donor with ankylosing spondylitis or in good health (not recorded which).

The chain combines TRBV12-3 or TRBV12-4 with TRBJ2-1; TRBD2 agrees at 8 bases. V lost 6 bases to trimming and J lost 6 bases; unmatched junction nucleotides: 4. The CDR3 has 13 amino acids. CDR3 coding DNA: TGTGCCAGCAGCCCGGGGGGGACCAATGAGCAGTTCTTC. This translates into CASSPGGTNEQFF.

The chain employs TRBV10-3 and TRBJ2-3; D may be TRBD1 or TRBD2 (5 bases each). The CDR3 length is 14 residues. Germline CDR1 ENHRY, CDR2 SYGVKD. V lost 7 bases and J 2 bases, leaving 13 bases between the germline ends. The DNA of the CDR3 is TGTGCCATCACTACGGGGCTCGACACAGATACGCAGTATTTT. Translation gives CAITTGLDTDTQYF.

This chain connects TRBV12-3 or TRBV12-4 to TRBJ2-3; no firm D call. Trimming pared 7 bases from V and 2 bases from J, leaving 13 bases between. The CDR3 consists of 14 residues. The CDR3 sequence: CASTVRSYTDTQYF. Written as DNA, the CDR3 is TGTGCCAGCACCGTAAGGAGCTACACAGATACGCAGTATTTT.

CDR3 sequence: CASSARGLQTQYF. The CDR3 DNA sequence: TGTGCCAGCAGCGCCAGGGGTCTCCAGACCCAGTACTTC. The rearrangement uses TRBV7-9 and TRBJ2-5; maybe TRBD1 (6 bases). V was pared by 5 bases and J by 6 bases, with 13 bases between. From germline, CDR1 is SEHNR and CDR2 FQNEAQ (reference sequence). CDR3 length: 13 amino acids.

This clonotype was counted only a few times. This chain links TRBV12-5 with TRBJ2-1, with TRBD1 matching over 11 bases. CDR1 and CDR2 from the germline V gene are LGHNT and FRNRAP. Unmatched junction bases numbered 3, after V lost 4 bases and J lost 4 bases. This CDR3 region has 15 residues. The CDR3 spells CASGSGQGAYNEQFF. The CDR3 DNA reads TGTGCTAGTGGTTCTGGACAGGGGGCTTACAATGAGCAGTTCTTC.

The CDR3, as DNA: TGCGCCAGCAGCTTGGTGGGGGGCCGGGGACAGACCCAGTACTTC. Its translation is CASSLVGGRGQTQYF. This rearrangement joins TRBV5-1 to TRBJ2-5; tentatively, D is TRBD1 or TRBD2 (6 bases each). The CDR3 contains 15 residues. CDR1 SGHRS and CDR2 YFSETQ come from the germline V gene. The ends were cut back, 0 bases at V and 6 bases at J, with 15 bases in the middle.

The table lists this clonotype with a few counts. CDR3 loop: CSVSRGVGDEQYF. DNA of the CDR3: TGCAGCGTTTCCAGGGGGGTAGGGGACGAGCAGTACTTC. The chain uses TRBV29-1 and TRBJ2-7; weak D call: TRBD1 (7 bases). The CDR3 sequence is 13 residues long. The germline V and J ends were trimmed by 5 bases and 5 bases, with 16 bases remaining between them. The germline V gene has CDR1 SQVTM and CDR2 ANQGSEA.

This clonotype turned up a few times. The gene calls are TRBV12-3 or TRBV12-4 and TRBJ2-7; possible D gene TRBD1, 6 bases. The CDR3 is 14 residues long. V lost 5 bases and J 3 bases, leaving 14 bases between the germline ends. CDR3 amino acids: CASSAGTNLYEQYF. The CDR3 nucleotides read TGTGCCAGCAGTGCCGGGACAAATCTCTACGAGCAGTACTTC.

The rearrangement uses TRBV20-1 and TRBJ1-1, with D hard to call. The CDR3 sequence is 13 residues long. Germline V gene data show CDR1 as DFQATT and CDR2 as SNEGSKA (reference sequence). The V gene lost 6 bases and the J gene lost 0 bases, with 11 bases spanning the gap. The CDR3 sequence is CSAPWGMNTEAFF. The DNA of the CDR3 is TGCAGTGCCCCCTGGGGTATGAACACTGAAGCTTTCTTT.

This chain uses TRBV5-5 with TRBJ2-2; D gene uncertain. V was cut by 4 bases and J by 3 bases, with 16 bases left in between. CDR3 size: 16 residues. CDR1 and CDR2 (germline): SGHKS, YYEKEE (reference sequence). The CDR3 coding sequence is TGTGCCAGCAGCCGTTCTCTACAGAGACACACCGGGGAGCTGTTTTTT. Its protein is CASSRSLQRHTGELFF.

This clonotype was counted a single time. The rearrangement uses TRBV24-1 and TRBJ2-5, with D unclear. In germline, CDR1 is KGHDR, CDR2 SFDVKD. V lost 3 bases to trimming and J lost 4 bases, with 5 bases between them. There are 12 residues in the CDR3. The CDR3 spells CATSDPGETQYF. For the CDR3, the DNA is TGTGCCACCAGTGATCCAGGAGAGACCCAGTACTTC.

This clonotype was counted a few times. The rearrangement links TRBV27 to TRBJ2-7; D could derive from TRBD1 or TRBD2 (5 bases each). CDR3 size: 15 residues. V lost 5 bases and J 3 bases, leaving 17 bases between the germline ends. Germline CDR1 is MNHEY and CDR2 is SMNVEV (reference sequence). For the CDR3, the DNA is TGTGCCAGCAGTAACAGAGGGGTCATGAACTACGAGCAGTACTTC. This gives the protein CASSNRGVMNYEQYF.

A few counts support this clonotype. This chain uses TRBV29-1 with TRBJ2-2, with TRBD2 matching over 9 bases. The germline V gene encodes CDR1 SQVTM and CDR2 ANQGSEA. Germline trimming cut 8 bases from V and 6 bases from J; bases unmatched to any gene: 1. The length of the CDR3 is 11 residues. This chain's CDR3 is CSCGGAGELFF. Here the CDR3 DNA reads TGCAGCTGCGGGGGGGCCGGGGAGCTGTTTTTT.

The V gene is TRBV6-1, the J gene TRBJ2-7, with D perhaps TRBD1 (6 bases). Trimming took 0 bases from V and 3 from J, leaving 15 bases between them. The CDR3 runs to 16 residues. Germline CDR1 and CDR2: MNHNS and SASEGT. CDR3 amino acids: CASSEALHRVYYEQYF. The CDR3 nucleotides read TGTGCCAGCAGTGAAGCGCTTCACAGGGTTTACTACGAGCAGTACTTC.

This clonotype has just a few counts. This sequence joins TRBV29-1 and TRBJ2-7; D possibly uses TRBD1 or TRBD2 (5 bases each). Trimming removed 6 bases from V and 6 bases from J, with 18 bases in between. Germline-derived CDR1 and CDR2 are SQVTM and ANQGSEA. The CDR3 length is 13 residues. The CDR3 spells CSVSGLLSGEQYF. CDR3 in DNA: TGCAGCGTCTCGGGGCTATTATCGGGCGAGCAGTACTTC.

The CDR3 coding sequence is TGTGCCAGCAGCTTGATCGAATCCGCCTACGAGCAGTACTTC. Protein sequence: CASSLIESAYEQYF. The chain has TRBV5-6 and TRBJ2-7; D is unclear. Germline V gene data show CDR1 as SGHDT and CDR2 as YYEEEE. Trimming pared 1 base from V and 2 bases from J, leaving 10 bases between. The CDR3 is made up of 14 amino acids. The full variable domain, rest sourced from reference TRBV5-6 and TRBJ2-7, is DAGVTQSPTHLIKTRGQQVTLRCSPKSGHDTVSWYQQALGQGPQFIFQYYEEEERQRGNFPDRFSGHQFPNYSSELNVNALLLGDSALYLCASSLIESAYEQYFGPGTRLTVT.

The V and J genes are TRBV10-3 and TRBJ2-1; tentative D call: TRBD2 (5 bases). The germline V and J ends were trimmed by 4 bases and 9 bases, with 13 bases remaining between them. This CDR3 contains 13 residues. Germline CDR1 is ENHRY and CDR2 is SYGVKD. CDR3 sequence: CAISGRTAPEQFF. For the CDR3, the DNA is TGTGCCATCAGTGGGAGGACCGCACCTGAGCAGTTCTTC.

The V gene is TRBV29-1, the J gene TRBJ2-1, with D uncertain. This CDR3 has 14 amino acids. The germline V and J ends were trimmed by 3 bases and 4 bases, with 13 bases remaining between them. Germline V gene sequence: CDR1 SQVTM, CDR2 ANQGSEA. The CDR3 sequence is CSVERRSGYNEQFF. As DNA, the CDR3 is TGCAGCGTTGAGAGGAGATCCGGTTACAATGAGCAGTTCTTC.